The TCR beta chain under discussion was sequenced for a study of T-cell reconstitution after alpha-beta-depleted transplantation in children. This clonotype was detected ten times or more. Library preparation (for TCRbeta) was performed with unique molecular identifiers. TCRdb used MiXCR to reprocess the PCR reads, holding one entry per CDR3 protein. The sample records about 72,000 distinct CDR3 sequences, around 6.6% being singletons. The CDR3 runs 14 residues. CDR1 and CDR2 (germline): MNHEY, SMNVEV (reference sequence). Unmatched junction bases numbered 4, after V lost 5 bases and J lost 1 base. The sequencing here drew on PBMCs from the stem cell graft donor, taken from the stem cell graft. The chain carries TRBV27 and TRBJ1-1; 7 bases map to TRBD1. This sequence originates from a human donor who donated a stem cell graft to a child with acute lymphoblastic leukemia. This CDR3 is CASSPGTANTEAFF. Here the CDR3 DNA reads TGTGCCAGCAGTCCGGGGACAGCGAACACTGAAGCTTTCTTT.